This TCR beta chain came from a study of response to subunit inactivated influenza vaccine. General study points: Authors proposed each seasonal influenza vaccination draws in few new T cells.

Trimming shortened V by 5 bases and J by 0 bases, and 5 bases separated the two germline ends. Germline-derived CDR1 and CDR2 are DFQATT and SNEGSKA (reference sequence). CDR3 size: 12 residues. As for this clonotype: Antigen unknown.

TCRdb itself ran the RT-PCR reads through MiXCR, one entry per CDR3 protein. The table shows approximately 490,000 distinct CDR3 sequences, with 6% to 9% occurring only once. The sequence derives from a man aged 45 to 70 who received an inactivated influenza vaccine. This chain uses TRBV20-1 with TRBJ1-5; D is unclear. Sequenced material: PBMCs from blood, taken approximately 25 months after vaccination. The CDR3 DNA follows: TGCAGTGCTGTGGGTAGCAATCAGCCCCAGCATTTT. It translates to CSAVGSNQPQHF.